The 26 T cell receptor beta chains presented below share a single source sample, sequenced in a study of OX40 agonist ivuxolimab in advanced cancers. Profiled with immunoSEQ multiplex PCR; TCRdb holds only in-frame clones, not every one. The sample records roughly 110,000 clones, 85% to 95% being singletons. This specimen was CD4+ or CD8+ T cells sorted from blood, taken in a trial of the OX40 agonist ivuxolimab. These receptors came from an adult with an advanced solid tumor such as melanoma, head and neck, liver or kidney cancer.

The chain is built from TRBV7-2 and TRBJ1-2; TRBD1 agrees at 9 bases. Germline assignment: CDR1 SGHTA and CDR2 FQGNSA. CDR3 length equals 15 residues. The junction had 10 bases not matched to a gene; V was cut back by 2 bases and J by 9 bases. The CDR3 protein is CASSLISGTGKSYTF. For the CDR3, the DNA is TGTGCCAGCAGCTTAATTTCAGGGACAGGGAAGAGCTACACCTTC.

The V gene is TRBV7-6, the J gene TRBJ2-5; either TRBD1 or TRBD2 may supply D (5 bases each). Germline V gene sequence: CDR1 SGHVS, CDR2 FNYEAQ. The CDR3 is 15 residues long. The V and J ends lost 4 bases and 5 bases respectively, with 17 bases between them. CDR3 sequence (DNA): TGTGCCAGCAGCTCCGAAATTACATGGGGGGAGACCCAGTACTTC. Amino acid sequence: CASSSEITWGETQYF.

This sequence joins TRBV14 and TRBJ1-1; 10 bases are shared with TRBD1. The V and J ends lost 4 bases and 4 bases, in that order; junction bases with no gene match: 6. CDR3 length: 15 amino acids. The germline gives CDR1 SGHDN, CDR2 FVKESK. This CDR3 reads CASSLRQGAGTEAFF. CDR3 nucleotides: TGTGCCAGCAGCCTCCGACAGGGGGCCGGCACTGAAGCTTTCTTT. The full variable domain, completed using reference TRBV14 and TRBJ1-1, is EAGVTQFPSHSVIEKGQTVTLRCDPISGHDNLYWYRRVMGKEIKFLLHFVKESKQDESGMPNNRFLAERTGGTYSTLKVQPAELEDSGVYFCASSLRQGAGTEAFFGQGTRLTVV.

The J gene is TRBJ2-7, the V gene TRBV6-5; D is unresolved. Germline CDR1 MNHEY, CDR2 SVGAGI. V shed 0 bases and J shed 0 bases, with 9 bases lying between them. The CDR3 is 15 residues long. DNA of the CDR3: TGTGCCAGCAGTTACTCGTGGGCGGTCTCCTACGAGCAGTACTTC. Protein: CASSYSWAVSYEQYF.

This sequence joins TRBV27 and TRBJ1-2; 8 bases are shared with TRBD1. The germline V gene encodes CDR1 MNHEY and CDR2 SMNVEV (reference sequence). The junction had 10 bases not matched to a gene; V was cut back by 6 bases and J by 7 bases. This CDR3 has 14 amino acids. The CDR3 DNA reads TGTGCCAGCAGCCCTATGGACAGGGTGGGTGGCTACACCTTC. It specifies CASSPMDRVGGYTF.

The rearrangement uses TRBV7-9 and TRBJ2-3, with a possible D match to TRBD1 (6 bases). CDR1 and CDR2 (germline): SEHNR, FQNEAQ (reference sequence). V was cut by 5 bases and J by 3 bases, with 15 bases left in between. CDR3 length equals 15 residues. CDR3 protein: CASSPRTVNTDTQYF. As DNA, the CDR3 is TGTGCCAGCAGCCCCAGGACAGTTAATACAGATACGCAGTATTTT.

V and J are TRBV4-2 and TRBJ1-1; no firm D call. V was trimmed by 1 base and J by 0 bases, leaving 9 bases between them. Germline V gene sequence: CDR1 LGHNA, CDR2 YNFKEQ. The CDR3 runs to 15 residues. CDR3 amino acids: CASSQVRTMNTEAFF. CDR3 bases: TGTGCCAGCAGCCAAGTGCGTACAATGAACACTGAAGCTTTCTTT.

The chain recombines TRBV2 with TRBJ2-7; no reliable D call. V was clipped by 6 bases and J by 5 bases, with 8 bases between them. Looked up from germline, CDR1 is SNHLY and CDR2 is FYNNEI. This CDR3 has 11 residues. CDR3 protein: CASSGSHEQYF. For the CDR3, the DNA is TGTGCCAGCAGCGGGTCCCACGAGCAGTACTTC.

The J gene is TRBJ2-2, the V gene TRBV9; no clear D gene. Trimming stripped 2 bases from V and 1 base from J, with 0 bases between. The CDR3 length is 12 residues. The germline gives CDR1 SGDLS, CDR2 YYNGEE. The CDR3 protein is CASSVNTGELFF. The CDR3 DNA is TGTGCCAGCAGCGTGAACACCGGGGAGCTGTTTTTT.

This chain joins TRBV28 and TRBJ2-1, with D unclear. The CDR3 covers 15 residues. Germline CDR1 and CDR2: MDHEN and SYDVKM. V lost 3 bases and J 9 bases, leaving 18 bases between the germline ends. The CDR3 here is CASSFSRIFPGEQFF. CDR3 nucleotide sequence: TGTGCCAGCAGTTTCTCGCGCATCTTCCCCGGTGAGCAGTTCTTC.

This chain uses TRBV9 with TRBJ1-2, with 7 positions matching TRBD1. With 0 bases clipped from V and 3 bases from J, the junction kept 5 bases outside the gene matches. CDR1 SGDLS and CDR2 YYNGEE come from the germline V gene. CDR3 length: 15 residues. The CDR3: CASSVGGTVYYGYTF. CDR3 in DNA: TGTGCCAGCAGCGTAGGGGGGACAGTCTACTATGGCTACACCTTC.

V is TRBV18 and J is TRBJ1-2, with D perhaps matching TRBD1 (6 bases). The CDR3 has 15 amino acids. Trimming pared 5 bases from V and 3 bases from J, leaving 16 bases between. Germline CDR1 and CDR2: KGHSH and LQKENI. The CDR3 DNA is TGTGCCAGCTCATCAGGGGCGTCTGACTACTATGGCTACACCTTC. Its translation is CASSSGASDYYGYTF.

The chain recombines TRBV11-1 with TRBJ2-1; 7 positions agree with TRBD2. CDR3 length equals 17 residues. Germline CDR1 is SGHAT and CDR2 is FQDESV (reference sequence). V shed 1 base and J 3 bases; nucleotides not matched to a gene: 9. The CDR3 is CASSLEWRLAYYNEQFF. The DNA of the CDR3 is TGTGCCAGCAGCTTAGAGTGGCGACTAGCCTACTACAATGAGCAGTTCTTC. Looking up the rest from reference TRBV11-1 and TRBJ2-1 gives the full variable domain: EAEVAQSPRYKITEKSQAVAFWCDPISGHATLYWYRQILGQGPELLVQFQDESVVDDSQLPKDRFSAERLKGVDSTLKIQPAELGDSAMYLCASSLEWRLAYYNEQFFGPGTRLTVL.

The chain links TRBV18 to TRBJ1-5; 8 bases map to TRBD1. The CDR3 is 13 amino acids. CDR1 is KGHSH and CDR2 is LQKENI in the germline V gene. With 2 bases clipped from V and 8 bases from J, the junction kept 2 bases outside the gene matches. The CDR3 bases are TGTGCCAGCTCACCAGACAGGGGTGAGCCCCAGCATTTT. Amino acid sequence: CASSPDRGEPQHF.

V gene TRBV13 combines with J gene TRBJ1-2; tentative D call: TRBD1 (5 bases). The CDR3 loop spans 12 amino acids. The germline V and J ends were trimmed by 2 bases and 7 bases, with 8 bases remaining between them. CDR1 is PRHDT, CDR2 FYEKMQ, per germline (reference sequence). The DNA of the CDR3 is TGTGCCAGCAGCTTAAGCAGGGCTGGCTACACCTTC. Translating gives CASSLSRAGYTF.

The chain links TRBV27 to TRBJ1-2; 7 bases align to TRBD1. Germline V CDR1 and CDR2: MNHEY, SMNVEV (reference sequence). Trimming took 6 bases from V and 2 from J; bases not matched to a gene: 3. CDR3 length: 13 amino acids. The CDR3 bases are TGTGCCAGCAGCCTACAGGGGAACTATGGCTACACCTTC. Residues: CASSLQGNYGYTF.

The rearrangement joins TRBV28 to TRBJ1-5, with 8 bases identical to TRBD1. Germline lookup yields CDR1 MDHEN and CDR2 SYDVKM. Trimming at V came to 8 bases and at J to 5 bases, leaving 14 bases not matched to a gene. This CDR3 region has 16 residues. The CDR3 DNA reads TGTGCCAGCCATACCATGGACAGGGCTTTTGATCAGCCCCAGCATTTT. Translating it yields CASHTMDRAFDQPQHF.

The chain carries TRBV5-6 and TRBJ2-7; TRBD2 aligns across 7 bases. The CDR3 length is 13 residues. From germline, CDR1 is SGHDT and CDR2 YYEEEE. V was clipped by 4 bases and J by 3 bases; unmatched bases: 4. CDR3 in DNA: TGTGCCAGCAGCCCAGCGGGACTCTACGAGCAGTACTTC. The encoded protein is CASSPAGLYEQYF.

The chain employs TRBV19 and TRBJ1-2, with 7 nucleotides matching TRBD1. CDR3 size: 15 residues. J lost 3 bases, V lost 5 bases, and 9 bases had no gene match. Looked up from germline, CDR1 is LNHDA and CDR2 is SQIVND (reference sequence). The CDR3 loop reads CASSSFGQVDYGYTF. CDR3 DNA sequence: TGTGCCAGTAGTTCTTTCGGACAGGTGGACTATGGCTACACCTTC. Combining the CDR3 with reference TRBV19 and TRBJ1-2 gives the whole variable domain DGGITQSPKYLFRKEGQNVTLSCEQNLNHDAMYWYRQDPGQGLRLIYYSQIVNDFQKGDIAEGYSVSREKKESFPLTVTSAQKNPTAFYLCASSSFGQVDYGYTFGSGTRLTVV.

This chain links TRBV4-1 with TRBJ2-7; D gene ambiguous. The germline CDR1 and CDR2 sequences are MGHRA and YSYEKL. The germline V and J ends were trimmed by 0 bases and 3 bases, with 12 bases remaining between them. The length of the CDR3 is 15 residues. CDR3 coding DNA: TGCGCCAGCAGCCAAGAGGATAGCACCTTCTACGAGCAGTACTTC. Translation: CASSQEDSTFYEQYF.

The chain couples TRBV13 to TRBJ1-4, with D possibly TRBD1 on 6 matching bases. With 2 bases removed from V and 5 bases from J, the gap between germline ends came to 12 bases. CDR3 length: 15 amino acids. Germline V gene lookup returns CDR1 PRHDT and CDR2 FYEKMQ (reference sequence). The DNA for the CDR3 is TGTGCCAGCAGCTTAACGGGGGGCCAAAATGAAAAACTGTTTTTT. This gives the protein CASSLTGGQNEKLFF.

The rearrangement links TRBV28 to TRBJ1-4; maybe TRBD1 (5 bases). The CDR3 has 17 amino acids. In germline, CDR1 is MDHEN, CDR2 SYDVKM. Between the trimmed V and J ends, which lost 5 bases and 5 bases, there was a span of 21 bases. The CDR3 here is CASSPPWGGIVNEKLFF. The CDR3 DNA reads as TGTGCCAGCAGTCCTCCGTGGGGCGGAATTGTAAATGAAAAACTGTTTTTT.

With respect to this clone: The junction shows a germline mismatch at one end, possibly a read error. The chain links TRBV27 to TRBJ2-1, with TRBD2 matching 8 bases. The germline gives CDR1 MNHEY, CDR2 SMNVEV (reference sequence). The CDR3 contains 15 residues. CDR3 in DNA: TGTGCCAGCAGTCTATCGGGACTAGGCTCTCGGGAGCAGTTCTTC. Translated, it gives CASSLSGLGSREQFF.

The rearrangement joins TRBV10-1 to TRBJ2-3, with D possibly matching TRBD2 (7 bases). V lost 8 bases to trimming and J lost 10 bases, with 13 bases between them. There are 11 residues in the CDR3. The germline V gene has CDR1 WNHNN and CDR2 SYGVQD (reference sequence). DNA for the CDR3: TGCGCCAGCGGGGGGGCAGAAGCGCAGTATTTT. This codes for CASGGAEAQYF.

As DNA, the CDR3 is TGTGCCAGCAGTCCCAGGAGCTCCTACGAGCAGTACTTC. Its protein is CASSPRSSYEQYF. This chain joins TRBV27 and TRBJ2-7, with no clear D. From germline, CDR1 is MNHEY and CDR2 SMNVEV (reference sequence). This CDR3 spans 13 amino acids. V dropped 5 bases and J dropped 0 bases, with 8 bases sitting between them.

The chain recombines TRBV7-2 with TRBJ1-4; 10 nucleotides agree with TRBD1. The CDR3 is made up of 14 amino acids. CDR1 and CDR2 from the germline V gene are SGHTA and FQGNSA. Trimming at V came to 8 bases and at J to 8 bases, leaving 8 bases not matched to a gene. Here the CDR3 reads CASSRQGAREKLFF. CDR3 sequence (DNA): TGTGCCAGCTCCCGACAGGGGGCGCGAGAAAAACTGTTTTTT.